The table lists the clone carrying this TCR beta chain with a count of one. What it recognizes is unknown. This entry belongs to a study of shared clonotypes between healthy human individuals. Study-wide points: In contrast to clonotypes shared by all four donors, non-shared clonotypes had lower generation probabilities.

Sequenced by immunoSEQ multiplex PCR; TCRdb stores in-frame clones only, minus some. The sample holds about 1.5 million clones; around 98% are singletons and the top ten take roughly 0.45%. Everyone who donated was a Caucasian adult who lived in Nashville, Tennessee. The CDR3 contains 17 residues. Per the germline V gene, CDR1 is MGHRA and CDR2 is YSYEKL. V dropped 0 bases and J dropped 4; count of bases not matched to a gene: 10. The rearrangement joins TRBV4-1 to TRBJ2-5; TRBD2 agrees at 8 bases. The specimen was naive CD4+ T cells sorted from blood. Subset defined: CD45RA+ positively selected. The sequence derives from a young man in good health. The CDR3 nucleotides read TGCGCCAGCAGCCAAGATGTGACCAGCGGGAGTGGAGAGACCCAGTACTTC. Protein: CASSQDVTSGSGETQYF.